This T cell receptor beta chain was identified during a study of beta chain features in type 1 diabetes. Across the study: Patient and healthy donor groups were alike in age, gender and cell yields. Study observations and caveats: In cDNA sequencing, cells with high TCR expression could be over-represented. TCRB rearrangement may or may not be influenced by HLA type; here this remained unresolved. Type 1 diabetes patients showed a moderate but significant shortening of TCRB CDR3s in all four CD4+ subsets.

This CDR3 has 14 amino acids. CDR1 is MNHNS, CDR2 SASEGT, per germline. V dropped 5 bases and J dropped 6; count of bases not matched to a gene: 7. TCRB transcripts that were expressed got sequenced, as all of the isolated RNA had been reverse transcribed. Generated by immunoSEQ multiplex PCR, the TCRdb table keeps only in-frame clones and is missing some. The table includes a few hundred thousand clones, approximately 13% detected once. Comment on this clone: Its antigen remains unidentified.

V usage is TRBV6-1 and J usage is TRBJ1-1, with 9 bases lining up with TRBD1. The receptor's source is a man aged 25-45 years with type 1 diabetes. The source material was naive CD4+ T cells from blood. The CDR3 region is CASSRQQGAAEAFF. In DNA, the CDR3 is TGTGCCAGCAGTAGGCAACAGGGGGCCGCTGAAGCTTTCTTT.